Sequencing of this TCR beta chain was carried out in a study of T cells expressing NK-cell markers. Study-wide background: Sequenced donors, eight in total, included seven who were HCMV-seropositive and one who was seronegative.

The length of the CDR3 is 14 residues. From germline, CDR1 is DFQATT and CDR2 SNEGSKA (reference sequence). In the case of this clonotype: Its target is unknown.

No DNA is given; TCRdb re-called the 5' RACE reads and lists each CDR3 protein once. The sample includes 200,000 to 300,000 distinct CDR3 sequences. Study outcomes and limitations: Top CD8+ clonotypes included the dominant CD3+CD56+NKG2C+ clonotypes in 6 or 7 donors. Once again these clonotypes came out on top in the CD3+CD56-NKG2C+ fraction of several donors.

The receptor's source is a young man in good health. The chain recombines TRBV20-1 with TRBJ2-7; TCRdb indicates TRBD2, and absent DNA this call remains unverified. Material: blood T cells: a sorted CD56 or NKG2C T cell subset, CD4+ or CD8+ T cells, or bulk PBMC T cells (not recorded which). The CDR3 sequence is CSARTSEVRYEQYF.